This paragraph reports one T cell receptor (beta chain). The data stem from a study of blood T cell repertoires in COVID-19. For the study at large: From T cells, B-cell-depleted T cells, or PBMCs came the material, which was cDNA or gDNA.

In the original processing: It was from reference gene primer amplification that nucleated cell counts were estimated. The data were produced by immunoSEQ multiplex PCR, yet TCRdb's version contains in-frame clones alone and is incomplete. V and J calls and clone size are those listed in that table; D and trimming were worked out from the DNA. The sample shows roughly 280,000 clones, around four fifths of them seen only once. V lost 4 bases, J lost 3 bases, and 10 bases lay in between. Germline values: CDR1 KGHSH, CDR2 LQKENI. The CDR3 covers 13 residues. The sequencing sample was made of peripheral blood. The chain recombines TRBV18 with TRBJ2-7, with D tentatively TRBD2 (6 bases). The receptor was isolated from a man in his 60s who had recovered from COVID-19. Written as DNA, the CDR3 is TGTGCCAGCTCACGGGACTCCCTCTACGAGCAGTACTTC. Protein sequence: CASSRDSLYEQYF.